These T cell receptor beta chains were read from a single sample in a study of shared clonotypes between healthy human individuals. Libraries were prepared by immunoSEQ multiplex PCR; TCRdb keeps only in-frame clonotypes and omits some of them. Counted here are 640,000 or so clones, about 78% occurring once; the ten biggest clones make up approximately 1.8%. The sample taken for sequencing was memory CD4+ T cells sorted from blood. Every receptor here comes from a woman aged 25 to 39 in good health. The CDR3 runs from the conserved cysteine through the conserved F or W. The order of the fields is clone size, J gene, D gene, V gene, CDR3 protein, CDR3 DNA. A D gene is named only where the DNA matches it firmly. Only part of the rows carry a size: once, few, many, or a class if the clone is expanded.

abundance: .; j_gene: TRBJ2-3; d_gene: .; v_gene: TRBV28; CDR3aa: CASSLRKLSSSQYF; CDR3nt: TGTGCCAGCAGTTTAAGGAAGCTTAGCTCATCGCAGTATTTT
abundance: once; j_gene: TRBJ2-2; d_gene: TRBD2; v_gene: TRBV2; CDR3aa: CASTDSGGANTGELFF; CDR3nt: TGTGCCAGCACGGATAGCGGGGGCGCGAACACCGGGGAGCTGTTTTTT
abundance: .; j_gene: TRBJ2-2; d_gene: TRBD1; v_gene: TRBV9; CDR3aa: CASSVQGASIGELFF; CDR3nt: TGTGCCAGCAGCGTCCAGGGGGCGTCGATCGGGGAGCTGTTTTTT
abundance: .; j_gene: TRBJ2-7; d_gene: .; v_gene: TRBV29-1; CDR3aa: CSVGGRGADEQYF; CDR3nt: TGCAGCGTTGGAGGCAGGGGGGCCGACGAGCAGTACTTC
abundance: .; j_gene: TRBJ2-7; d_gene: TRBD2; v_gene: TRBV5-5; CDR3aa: CASSPLAGDRFHEQYF; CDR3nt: TGTGCCAGCAGCCCTCTAGCGGGAGATCGGTTCCACGAGCAGTACTTC
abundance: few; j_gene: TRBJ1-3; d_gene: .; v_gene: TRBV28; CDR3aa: CASSLYTLGQSSGNTIYF; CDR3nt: TGTGCCAGCAGCCTATACACCCTTGGACAGAGCTCTGGAAACACCATATATTTT
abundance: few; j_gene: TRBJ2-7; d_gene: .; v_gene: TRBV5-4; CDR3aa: CASGLATDPSYEQYF; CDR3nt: TGTGCCAGCGGATTGGCGACGGATCCCTCCTACGAGCAGTACTTC
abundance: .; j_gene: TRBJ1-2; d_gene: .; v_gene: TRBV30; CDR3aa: CAWSHGHYGYTF; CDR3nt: TGTGCCTGGAGTCACGGGCACTATGGCTACACCTTC
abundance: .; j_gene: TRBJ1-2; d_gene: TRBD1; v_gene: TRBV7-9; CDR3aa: CASSTRGDYGYTF; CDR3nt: TGTGCCAGCAGCACCAGGGGGGACTATGGCTACACCTTC
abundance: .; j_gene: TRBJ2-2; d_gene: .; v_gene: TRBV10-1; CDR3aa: CASRANANTGELFF; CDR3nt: TGCGCCAGCAGGGCTAACGCGAACACCGGGGAGCTGTTTTTT
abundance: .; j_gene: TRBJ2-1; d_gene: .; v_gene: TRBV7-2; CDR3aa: CASSLTTFSYNEQFF; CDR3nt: TGTGCCAGCAGCTTGACTACGTTTTCCTACAATGAGCAGTTCTTC